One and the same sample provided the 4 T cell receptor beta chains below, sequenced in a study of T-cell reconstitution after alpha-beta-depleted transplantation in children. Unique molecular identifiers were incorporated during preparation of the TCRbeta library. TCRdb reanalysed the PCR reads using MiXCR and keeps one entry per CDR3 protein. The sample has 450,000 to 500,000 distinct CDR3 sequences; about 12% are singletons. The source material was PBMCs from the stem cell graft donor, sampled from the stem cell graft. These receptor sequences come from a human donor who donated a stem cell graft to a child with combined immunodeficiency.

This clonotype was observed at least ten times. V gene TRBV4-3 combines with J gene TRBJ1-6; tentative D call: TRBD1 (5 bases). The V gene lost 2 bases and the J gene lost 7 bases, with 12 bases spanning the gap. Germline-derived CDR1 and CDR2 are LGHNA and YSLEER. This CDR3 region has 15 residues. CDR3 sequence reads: CASSQRDGQNSPLHF. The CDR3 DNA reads TGCGCCAGCAGCCAAAGGGACGGCCAAAATTCACCCCTCCACTTT.

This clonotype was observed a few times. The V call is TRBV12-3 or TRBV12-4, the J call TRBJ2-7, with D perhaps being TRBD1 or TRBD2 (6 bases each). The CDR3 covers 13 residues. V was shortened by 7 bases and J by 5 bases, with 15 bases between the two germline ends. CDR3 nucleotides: TGTGCCAGCAACCCGCTGGGGGGCAACGAGCAGTACTTC. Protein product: CASNPLGGNEQYF.

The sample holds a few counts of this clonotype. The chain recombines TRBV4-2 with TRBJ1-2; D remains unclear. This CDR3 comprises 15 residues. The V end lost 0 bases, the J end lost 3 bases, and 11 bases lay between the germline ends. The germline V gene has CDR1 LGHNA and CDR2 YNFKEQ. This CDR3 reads CASSQESTGYYGYTF. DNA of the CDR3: TGTGCCAGCAGCCAAGAAAGTACGGGCTACTATGGCTACACCTTC.

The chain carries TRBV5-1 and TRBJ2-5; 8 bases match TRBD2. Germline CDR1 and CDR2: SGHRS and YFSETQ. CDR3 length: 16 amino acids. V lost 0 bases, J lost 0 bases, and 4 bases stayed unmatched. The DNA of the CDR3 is TGCGCCAGCAGCTTGGGGGGCGGGAGGAACCAAGAGACCCAGTACTTC. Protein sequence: CASSLGGGRNQETQYF.